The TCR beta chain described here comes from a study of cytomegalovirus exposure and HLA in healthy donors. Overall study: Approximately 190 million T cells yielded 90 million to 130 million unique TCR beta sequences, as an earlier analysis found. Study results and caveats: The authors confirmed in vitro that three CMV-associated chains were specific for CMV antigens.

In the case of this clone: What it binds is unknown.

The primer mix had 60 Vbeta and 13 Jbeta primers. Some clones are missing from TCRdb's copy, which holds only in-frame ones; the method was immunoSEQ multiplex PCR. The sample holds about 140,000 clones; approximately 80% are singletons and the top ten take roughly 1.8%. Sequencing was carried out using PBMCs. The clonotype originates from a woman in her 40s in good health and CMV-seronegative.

The CDR3 here is CASSFSGGASDTQYF. The CDR3 DNA follows: TGTGCCAGCAGCTTTAGCGGGGGGGCCTCAGATACGCAGTATTTT. The gene calls are TRBV7-9 and TRBJ2-3; 11 bases match TRBD2. V lost 3 bases, J lost 4 bases, and 3 bases stayed unmatched. The CDR3 loop spans 15 amino acids. Germline values: CDR1 SEHNR, CDR2 FQNEAQ (reference sequence).